Described below is a single TCR beta chain sequence and its context. What it recognizes is unknown. The CDR3 extends over 18 amino acids. J lost 0 bases, V lost 0 bases, and 8 bases had no gene match. CDR1 SGHRS and CDR2 YFSETQ come from the germline V gene. Sequencing used immunoSEQ multiplex PCR; TCRdb keeps in-frame clones, though not all of them. The sample has tens of thousands of clones; 94% are singletons. The data originate from a study of siplizumab effects on memory and regulatory T cells. Study-level findings and limits: Memory T cells appeared less diverse than naive cells, which seemed to contribute substantially to alloresponse. Proliferating siplizumab-cultured Tregs lacked confirmed suppressive function. To unstimulated subsets, only a minor fraction of alloreactive clones could be mapped.

The gene calls are TRBV5-1 and TRBJ2-1; TRBD1 matches 8 bases. The source is a human donor in good health. The specimen was non-Treg CD4+ T cells sorted from blood. CDR3: CASSLEAGTGSSYNEQFF. The DNA of the CDR3 is TGCGCCAGCAGCTTGGAAGCCGGGACAGGAAGCTCCTACAATGAGCAGTTCTTC.